This is a list of T cell receptor beta chains from one sample in a study of blood T cell repertoires in COVID-19. Generated by immunoSEQ multiplex PCR, the TCRdb table keeps only in-frame clones and is missing some. Seen here are a few hundred thousand clones, 90% observed once, and the top ten hold 2.1%. Sequences were obtained from peripheral blood. The receptors come from a woman aged 60 to 75 with COVID-19, enrolled during active disease. CDR3s include the opening cysteine and the closing phenylalanine or tryptophan. The D gene is left open where the match is weak. Expanded clones get a size class; other rows say once, few or many, or leave the size out.

d_call,v_call,j_call,clone_size,cdr3_nt,cdr3_aa
TRBD1,TRBV3-1/TRBV3-2,TRBJ1-1,-,TGTGCCAGCAGTCCGACAGGGGGGTTGAACACTGAAGCTTTCTTT,CASSPTGGLNTEAFF
TRBD1,TRBV19,TRBJ1-1,few,TGTGCCAGTAGCACAAATGACAGGGCTGCTTTCTTT,CASSTNDRAAFF
-,TRBV18,TRBJ2-5,-,TGTGCCAGCTCACGTACGGGGGTCCAAGAGACCCAGTACTTC,CASSRTGVQETQYF
-,TRBV6-4,TRBJ1-3,once,TGTGCCAGCAGTGACCCCGCCTCCCCCGCGGCAATATCTGGAAACACCATATATTTT,CASSDPASPAAISGNTIYF
TRBD1,TRBV6-5,TRBJ1-5,-,TGTGCCAGCAGCGCAGGGACAGGGAATCAGCCCCAGCATTTT,CASSAGTGNQPQHF
TRBD1,TRBV6-2/TRBV6-3,TRBJ1-6,-,TGTGCCAGCAGTTACTCACCACAAACAGGGGTAGATTCACCCCTCCACTTT,CASSYSPQTGVDSPLHF
-,TRBV7-7,TRBJ1-3,-,TGTGCTAGCAGCTTAGGTCCTGAGCTCTCTGGAAACACCATATATTTT,CASSLGPELSGNTIYF
TRBD1,TRBV2,TRBJ2-3,-,TGTGCCAGCAGGGACAGGCCGATTACAGATACGCAGTATTTT,CASRDRPITDTQYF
TRBD2,TRBV20-1,TRBJ2-5,-,TGCAGTGCTAGTTCTAGCGGACAAGAGACCCAGTACTTC,CSASSSGQETQYF
TRBD1,TRBV5-1,TRBJ2-7,-,TGCGCCAGCAGCTTTGGGACAGGGGTCACCTACGAGCAGTACTTC,CASSFGTGVTYEQYF
-,TRBV11-2,TRBJ1-2,-,TGTGCCAGCAGGCGCCCCGGGAGGCTTAACTATGGCTACACCTTC,CASRRPGRLNYGYTF
-,TRBV6-5,TRBJ2-6,-,TGTGCCAGCAACGCAGTCTCTGGGGCCAACGTCCTGACTTTC,CASNAVSGANVLTF
TRBD2,TRBV7-2,TRBJ2-1,-,TGTGCCAGCAGCTTAGTCCCTAGCGGGGGGGACAATGAGCAGTTCTTC,CASSLVPSGGDNEQFF
-,TRBV11-2,TRBJ2-5,-,TGTGCCAGCAGCCCGCGGACCCAGTACTTC,CASSPRTQYF
-,TRBV7-9,TRBJ1-2,-,TGTGCCAGCAGCTTGAGAACAGGGCCCTATGGCTACACCTTC,CASSLRTGPYGYTF
TRBD1,TRBV5-4,TRBJ2-3,-,TGTGCCAGCAGCGGAGGGACAGGGCGCACAGATACGCAGTATTTT,CASSGGTGRTDTQYF
TRBD1,TRBV7-9,TRBJ1-2,-,TGTGCCAGCAGCTTAACGACGGGACAGGGGAGCGGTGGAGGCTACACCTTC,CASSLTTGQGSGGGYTF
-,TRBV14,TRBJ1-1,-,TGTGCCAGCAGCCTTACAGGTAACACTGAAGCTTTCTTT,CASSLTGNTEAFF
TRBD1,TRBV6-5,TRBJ1-6,-,TGTGCCAGCAGTTACGATCAGGGGGCGCGTTCACCCCTCCACTTT,CASSYDQGARSPLHF
-,TRBV7-3,TRBJ2-6,-,TGTGCCAGCAGCTCCCAGCCCCCCGGGGCTGGGGCCAACGTCCTGACTTTC,CASSSQPPGAGANVLTF
TRBD1,TRBV27,TRBJ1-4,-,TGTGCCAGCTCGGGACAGGATTGGAAACTGTTTTTT,CASSGQDWKLFF
TRBD1,TRBV6-5,TRBJ2-5,-,TGTGCCAGCAGTTACTCCGGGACAGGGAAAGAGACCCAGTACTTC,CASSYSGTGKETQYF
TRBD2,TRBV4-2,TRBJ2-5,-,TGTGCCAGCAGCCAAGATGGACTAGCGGGGGGGATTCAAGAGACCCAGTACTTC,CASSQDGLAGGIQETQYF
TRBD1,TRBV5-4,TRBJ1-1,-,TGTGCCAGCAGCGCCCAGACAGGGGGGGCTGAAGCTTTCTTT,CASSAQTGGAEAFF
-,TRBV3-1/TRBV3-2,TRBJ1-1,-,TGTGCCAGCAGCCAAGACCCGGTGAAGACTGAAGCTTTCTTT,CASSQDPVKTEAFF
TRBD2,TRBV10-2,TRBJ2-1,-,TGCGCCAGCAAACCGGGACTAGCGGACAATGAGCAGTTCTTC,CASKPGLADNEQFF
-,TRBV5-4,TRBJ1-1,-,TGTGCCAGCAGCTTGGCCGGGGGAGCGAACACTGAAGCTTTCTTT,CASSLAGGANTEAFF
-,TRBV5-4,TRBJ2-2,-,TGTGCCAGCAGCGAAACCCGGGGGGCGAGTCCGACCGGGGAGCTGTTTTTT,CASSETRGASPTGELFF
-,TRBV5-6,TRBJ2-5,-,TGTGCCAGCAGCTCTCCAGGGTTTGGGCAAGAGACCCAGTACTTC,CASSSPGFGQETQYF
-,TRBV6-5,TRBJ2-7,-,TGTGCCAGCAGCTCCGGGATCCACTCCTACGAGCAGTACTTC,CASSSGIHSYEQYF
-,TRBV19,TRBJ1-1,-,TGTGCCAGTAGCGGAACCCCGGGCACTGAAGCTTTCTTT,CASSGTPGTEAFF
-,TRBV6-1,TRBJ1-4,-,TGTGCCAGCAGTGGTGGGTCGAGACAGATGGGGCCCACTAATGAAAAACTGTTTTTT,CASSGGSRQMGPTNEKLFF
-,TRBV6-5,TRBJ1-4,-,TGTGCCAGCAGTCCTCGGCGGGGGGCAAATGAAAAACTGTTTTTT,CASSPRRGANEKLFF
-,TRBV5-1,TRBJ1-2,-,TGCGCCAGCAGCTCACAGGCGAGAGATGGCTACACCTTC,CASSSQARDGYTF
TRBD1,TRBV5-8,TRBJ1-2,-,TGTGCCAGCAGCTGGCCGACAGGGGGTTGGGGCTACACCTTC,CASSWPTGGWGYTF
-,TRBV9,TRBJ2-1,-,TGTGCCAGCAGCGCTTCCGGGACAACGATTAAGTTCTTC,CASSASGTTIKFF